These T cell receptor beta chains were read from a single sample in a study of beta chain features in type 1 diabetes. Repertoires were generated with immunoSEQ multiplex PCR, while TCRdb's copy carries only in-frame clones and drops some. The data hold 15,000 to 20,000 clones, with 50% observed a single time. The source material was stem cell memory CD4+ T cells from blood. These receptors were taken from a man aged 18 to 30 in good health. The CDR3 runs from the conserved cysteine through the conserved F or W. The order of the fields is CDR3 protein, CDR3 DNA, V gene, D gene, clone size, J gene. The D gene is left open where the match is weak. The size entry is marked missing in some rows and otherwise reads once, few, many or a size class.

CDR3: CASSFMGGNEQFF
DNA: TGTGCCAGCAGTTTCATGGGAGGAAATGAGCAGTTCTTC
V: TRBV7-2
D: NA
size: NA
J: TRBJ2-1

CDR3: CASSPPGQAYGYTF
DNA: TGTGCCAGCAGCCCTCCCGGACAGGCCTATGGCTACACCTTC
V: TRBV6-5
D: TRBD1
size: few
J: TRBJ1-2

CDR3: CAISSQGPHNYGYTF
DNA: TGTGCCATCAGTTCACAGGGGCCACATAACTATGGCTACACCTTC
V: TRBV10-3
D: TRBD1
size: NA
J: TRBJ1-2

CDR3: CASSPGTGVVGELFF
DNA: TGTGCCAGCAGTCCCGGGACAGGGGTGGTCGGGGAGCTGTTTTTT
V: TRBV28
D: TRBD1
size: few
J: TRBJ2-2

CDR3: CASSQGDRNSPLHF
DNA: TGTGCCAGCAGCCAAGGGGACAGAAATTCACCCCTCCACTTT
V: TRBV4-2
D: TRBD1
size: NA
J: TRBJ1-6

CDR3: CASTLLGSDTQYF
DNA: TGTGCCAGCACTTTACTAGGTTCAGATACGCAGTATTTT
V: TRBV6-5
D: NA
size: NA
J: TRBJ2-3

CDR3: CASSPPLAGVIRADTQYF
DNA: TGTGCCAGCAGCCCTCCCTTAGCGGGGGTCATCAGGGCAGATACGCAGTATTTT
V: TRBV7-2
D: TRBD2
size: NA
J: TRBJ2-3

CDR3: CASSFEWRTGGSGSNEQFF
DNA: TGTGCCAGCAGTTTCGAATGGAGGACGGGAGGGTCCGGGTCCAATGAGCAGTTCTTC
V: TRBV28
D: TRBD2
size: NA
J: TRBJ2-1

CDR3: CAWSKAGAYEQYF
DNA: TGTGCCTGGAGTAAGGCAGGGGCATACGAGCAGTACTTC
V: TRBV30
D: NA
size: NA
J: TRBJ2-7

CDR3: CASRLANTGELFF
DNA: TGTGCCAGCAGGCTAGCTAACACCGGGGAGCTGTTTTTT
V: TRBV7-2
D: NA
size: NA
J: TRBJ2-2

CDR3: CASRIPQGRLNEQYF
DNA: TGTGCCAGCAGGATTCCACAGGGAAGGTTGAACGAGCAGTACTTC
V: TRBV28
D: NA
size: few
J: TRBJ2-7

CDR3: CASSVGPSSKEKLFF
DNA: TGTGCCAGCAGCGTGGGCCCATCCAGCAAAGAAAAACTGTTTTTT
V: TRBV9
D: NA
size: few
J: TRBJ1-4

CDR3: CASSMAPGSTDTQYF
DNA: TGTGCCAGCAGCATGGCCCCAGGGTCCACAGATACGCAGTATTTT
V: TRBV7-3
D: NA
size: NA
J: TRBJ2-3

CDR3: CASSLGRDGYTF
DNA: TGTGCCAGCAGCTTGGGCAGGGATGGCTACACCTTC
V: TRBV5-4
D: NA
size: few
J: TRBJ1-2

CDR3: CASSLQGYTHQPQHF
DNA: TGTGCCAGCAGCTTACAGGGTTATACCCATCAGCCCCAGCATTTT
V: TRBV7-2
D: NA
size: NA
J: TRBJ1-5

CDR3: CASSVPGHQLNQPQHF
DNA: TGTGCCAGCAGTGTTCCGGGACATCAGCTCAATCAGCCCCAGCATTTT
V: TRBV28
D: NA
size: few
J: TRBJ1-5

CDR3: CASIPQGGSVGYTF
DNA: TGTGCCAGCATCCCGCAGGGAGGGTCGGTTGGCTACACCTTC
V: TRBV28
D: NA
size: NA
J: TRBJ1-2

CDR3: CASSQDWGWSSYNEQFF
DNA: TGTGCCAGCAGCCAAGATTGGGGCTGGAGCTCCTACAATGAGCAGTTCTTC
V: TRBV4-2
D: NA
size: NA
J: TRBJ2-1

CDR3: CASSSSRGWETQYF
DNA: TGTGCCAGCAGCTCTAGCAGGGGATGGGAGACCCAGTACTTC
V: TRBV7-7
D: NA
size: NA
J: TRBJ2-5

CDR3: CASSSATSGEGDTQYF
DNA: TGCGCCAGCAGCTCTGCGACTAGCGGGGAGGGGGATACGCAGTATTTT
V: TRBV5-1
D: TRBD2
size: few
J: TRBJ2-3

CDR3: CASSKGGTSGDNEQFF
DNA: TGTGCCAGCAGCAAAGGGGGGACTAGCGGTGACAATGAGCAGTTCTTC
V: TRBV9
D: TRBD2
size: NA
J: TRBJ2-1

CDR3: CATSGRQGVSYEQYF
DNA: TGTGCCACCTCGGGACGGCAGGGGGTCTCCTACGAGCAGTACTTC
V: TRBV10-3
D: TRBD1
size: NA
J: TRBJ2-7

CDR3: CASRGAGDKAYEQYF
DNA: TGTGCCAGCAGGGGGGCAGGGGATAAGGCCTACGAGCAGTACTTC
V: TRBV5-4
D: NA
size: NA
J: TRBJ2-7

CDR3: CASSPRTSGITYEQYF
DNA: TGCGCCAGCAGCCCCCGGACTAGCGGGATTACCTACGAGCAGTACTTC
V: TRBV5-1
D: TRBD2
size: NA
J: TRBJ2-7

CDR3: CASSLTENTEAFF
DNA: TGTGCCAGCAGCCTGACAGAGAACACTGAAGCTTTCTTT
V: TRBV2
D: NA
size: NA
J: TRBJ1-1

CDR3: CASSWGWDSTEAFF
DNA: TGTGCCAGCAGCTGGGGGTGGGACTCCACTGAAGCTTTCTTT
V: TRBV5-5
D: NA
size: NA
J: TRBJ1-1

CDR3: CASSRGGDPSYEQYF
DNA: TGTGCCAGCAGCCGGGGGGGGGACCCCTCCTACGAGCAGTACTTC
V: TRBV7-2
D: TRBD2
size: NA
J: TRBJ2-7

CDR3: CASRPSQGARTEAFF
DNA: TGTGCCAGCAGGCCATCTCAGGGGGCGCGGACTGAAGCTTTCTTT
V: TRBV28
D: TRBD1
size: NA
J: TRBJ1-1

CDR3: CASSQEGRNQPQHF
DNA: TGCGCCAGCAGCCAAGAAGGGAGGAATCAGCCCCAGCATTTT
V: TRBV4-1
D: NA
size: NA
J: TRBJ1-5

CDR3: CASSLDQGRISGNTIYF
DNA: TGTGCCAGCAGCTTAGATCAAGGCAGGATCTCCGGAAACACCATATATTTT
V: TRBV11-2
D: NA
size: NA
J: TRBJ1-3

CDR3: CASNANRVQETQYF
DNA: TGTGCCAGCAACGCAAACAGGGTACAAGAGACCCAGTACTTC
V: TRBV6-1
D: NA
size: once
J: TRBJ2-5

CDR3: CSAGGAGGRDEQYF
DNA: TGCAGCGCAGGGGGGGCAGGGGGCAGGGACGAGCAGTACTTC
V: TRBV29-1
D: NA
size: NA
J: TRBJ2-7

CDR3: CASSLDLGQGSSYEQYF
DNA: TGTGCCAGCAGCTTGGACCTGGGACAGGGGAGCTCCTACGAGCAGTACTTC
V: TRBV5-4
D: TRBD1
size: NA
J: TRBJ2-7

CDR3: CASSLAYTSGLYNEQFF
DNA: TGTGCCAGCAGCTTGGCTTATACTAGCGGCTTATACAATGAGCAGTTCTTC
V: TRBV5-5
D: TRBD2
size: few
J: TRBJ2-1

CDR3: CAWSVGAEANYGYTF
DNA: TGTGCCTGGAGTGTAGGGGCAGAAGCTAACTATGGCTACACCTTC
V: TRBV30
D: NA
size: NA
J: TRBJ1-2

CDR3: CAWLTGTFYGYTF
DNA: TGTGCCTGGTTGACAGGAACATTCTATGGCTACACCTTC
V: TRBV30
D: NA
size: NA
J: TRBJ1-2

CDR3: CASSYGTGRETQYF
DNA: TGTGCCAGCAGTTATGGTACAGGGCGGGAGACCCAGTACTTC
V: TRBV6-5
D: NA
size: few
J: TRBJ2-5

CDR3: CASSFGRYEQYF
DNA: TGTGCCAGCAGCTTTGGCCGCTACGAGCAGTACTTC
V: TRBV7-2
D: NA
size: NA
J: TRBJ2-7

CDR3: CASSPDRGPGDTQYF
DNA: TGTGCCAGCAGCCCGGACAGGGGGCCGGGAGATACGCAGTATTTT
V: TRBV27
D: TRBD1
size: NA
J: TRBJ2-3

CDR3: CASRNTGANVLTF
DNA: TGTGCCAGCAGAAATACTGGGGCCAACGTCCTGACTTTC
V: TRBV9
D: NA
size: NA
J: TRBJ2-6

CDR3: CASSNAMRVNTGELFF
DNA: TGCGCCAGCAGCAACGCAATGAGGGTAAACACCGGGGAGCTGTTTTTT
V: TRBV5-1
D: NA
size: NA
J: TRBJ2-2

CDR3: CASSTPAGTREETQYF
DNA: TGTGCCAGCAGCACCCCCGCCGGGACTAGGGAAGAGACCCAGTACTTC
V: TRBV7-2
D: TRBD2
size: few
J: TRBJ2-5

CDR3: CASSYDSGLDEKLFF
DNA: TGCGCCAGCAGCTATGACAGCGGGCTAGATGAAAAACTGTTTTTT
V: TRBV5-1
D: NA
size: NA
J: TRBJ1-4

CDR3: CASSLLGQGWEKLFF
DNA: TGTGCCAGCAGCTTGCTCGGACAGGGTTGGGAAAAACTGTTTTTT
V: TRBV5-6
D: TRBD1
size: NA
J: TRBJ1-4